This paragraph reports one T cell receptor (beta chain). Its antigen is currently unknown. The CDR3 extends 3 residues past the end of the read, so its final part is completed from the germline J gene. The sample originates from a study of T cell clonality in common variable immunodeficiency. Study-wide points: Common variable immunodeficiency TCR beta sequences reportedly had fewer deletions and N-nucleotide insertions.

Blood came from CVID subjects not ill and not taking immunomodulatory or immunosuppressive medication. Produced via immunoSEQ multiplex PCR; TCRdb's table is partial and in-frame only. The sample includes tens of thousands of clones, none of them occurring once. J gave up 4 bases and V 3 bases, and 5 bases lay outside the gene matches. In germline, CDR1 is SEHNR, CDR2 FQNEAQ (reference sequence). The CDR3 runs to 14 residues. Sample: peripheral blood mononuclear cells. This chain uses TRBV7-9 with TRBJ2-5; 7 nucleotides agree with TRBD1. The sequence was collected from a human donor with common variable immunodeficiency. The CDR3 here is CASSFRTGGETQYF. The sequenced CDR3 bases are TGTGCCAGCAGCTTCCGGACAGGCGGAGAGACC.